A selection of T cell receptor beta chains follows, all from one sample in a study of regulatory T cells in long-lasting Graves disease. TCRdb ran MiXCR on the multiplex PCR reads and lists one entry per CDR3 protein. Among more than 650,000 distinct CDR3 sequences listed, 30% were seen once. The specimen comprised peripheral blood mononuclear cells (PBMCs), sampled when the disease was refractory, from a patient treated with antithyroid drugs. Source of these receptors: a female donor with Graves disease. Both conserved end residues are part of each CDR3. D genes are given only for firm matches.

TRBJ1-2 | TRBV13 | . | CASSQAGLHYGYTF
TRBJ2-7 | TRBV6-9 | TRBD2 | CASSYNGLAGHEQYF
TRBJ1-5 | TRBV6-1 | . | CASNQFSNQPQHF
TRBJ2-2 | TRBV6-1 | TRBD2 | CASSKSGGTGELFF
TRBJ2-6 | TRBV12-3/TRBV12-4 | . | CASSPRTSGANVLTF
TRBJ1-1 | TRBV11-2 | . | CASSYLPGRNTEAFF
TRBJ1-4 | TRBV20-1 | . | CSARGPEKLFF
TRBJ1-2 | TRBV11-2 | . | CASSSIFGGVPPNRNNYGYTF
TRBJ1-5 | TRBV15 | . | CATRQAGDQPQHF
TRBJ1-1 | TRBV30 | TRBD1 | CAWSWDRDTEAFF
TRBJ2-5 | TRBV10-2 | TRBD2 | CASRGAGGPEETQYF
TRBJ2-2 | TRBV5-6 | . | CASSLDIWGLTGELFF
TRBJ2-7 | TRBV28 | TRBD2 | CASRRGLAPYEQYF
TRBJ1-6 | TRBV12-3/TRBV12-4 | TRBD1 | CASRTLTGVNSPLHF
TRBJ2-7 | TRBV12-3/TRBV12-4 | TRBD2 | CASSLGGSAYEQYF
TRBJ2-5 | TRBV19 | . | CASSPQMVETQYF
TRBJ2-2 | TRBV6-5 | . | CASSYSMGTNTGELFF
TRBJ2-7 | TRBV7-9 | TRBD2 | CASSTKASGFFYEQHF
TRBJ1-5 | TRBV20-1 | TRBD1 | CSARGWTGGLGGNQPQHF
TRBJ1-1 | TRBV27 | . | CASREDRGATEAFF
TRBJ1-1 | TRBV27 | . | CASSSSGRMNTEAFF
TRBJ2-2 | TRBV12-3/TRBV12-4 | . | CASSPGRMNTGELFF
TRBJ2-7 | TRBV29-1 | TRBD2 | CSVESASGSPYEQYF
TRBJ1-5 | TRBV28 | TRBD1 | CTSSSDREDQPQHF
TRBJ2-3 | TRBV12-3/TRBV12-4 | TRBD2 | CASSLRRTGGAADTQYF
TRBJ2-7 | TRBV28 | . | CASSPLRSARYEQYF
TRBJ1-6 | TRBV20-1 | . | CSARDLRDGNSPLHF
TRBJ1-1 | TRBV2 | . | CASSEMMNTEAFF